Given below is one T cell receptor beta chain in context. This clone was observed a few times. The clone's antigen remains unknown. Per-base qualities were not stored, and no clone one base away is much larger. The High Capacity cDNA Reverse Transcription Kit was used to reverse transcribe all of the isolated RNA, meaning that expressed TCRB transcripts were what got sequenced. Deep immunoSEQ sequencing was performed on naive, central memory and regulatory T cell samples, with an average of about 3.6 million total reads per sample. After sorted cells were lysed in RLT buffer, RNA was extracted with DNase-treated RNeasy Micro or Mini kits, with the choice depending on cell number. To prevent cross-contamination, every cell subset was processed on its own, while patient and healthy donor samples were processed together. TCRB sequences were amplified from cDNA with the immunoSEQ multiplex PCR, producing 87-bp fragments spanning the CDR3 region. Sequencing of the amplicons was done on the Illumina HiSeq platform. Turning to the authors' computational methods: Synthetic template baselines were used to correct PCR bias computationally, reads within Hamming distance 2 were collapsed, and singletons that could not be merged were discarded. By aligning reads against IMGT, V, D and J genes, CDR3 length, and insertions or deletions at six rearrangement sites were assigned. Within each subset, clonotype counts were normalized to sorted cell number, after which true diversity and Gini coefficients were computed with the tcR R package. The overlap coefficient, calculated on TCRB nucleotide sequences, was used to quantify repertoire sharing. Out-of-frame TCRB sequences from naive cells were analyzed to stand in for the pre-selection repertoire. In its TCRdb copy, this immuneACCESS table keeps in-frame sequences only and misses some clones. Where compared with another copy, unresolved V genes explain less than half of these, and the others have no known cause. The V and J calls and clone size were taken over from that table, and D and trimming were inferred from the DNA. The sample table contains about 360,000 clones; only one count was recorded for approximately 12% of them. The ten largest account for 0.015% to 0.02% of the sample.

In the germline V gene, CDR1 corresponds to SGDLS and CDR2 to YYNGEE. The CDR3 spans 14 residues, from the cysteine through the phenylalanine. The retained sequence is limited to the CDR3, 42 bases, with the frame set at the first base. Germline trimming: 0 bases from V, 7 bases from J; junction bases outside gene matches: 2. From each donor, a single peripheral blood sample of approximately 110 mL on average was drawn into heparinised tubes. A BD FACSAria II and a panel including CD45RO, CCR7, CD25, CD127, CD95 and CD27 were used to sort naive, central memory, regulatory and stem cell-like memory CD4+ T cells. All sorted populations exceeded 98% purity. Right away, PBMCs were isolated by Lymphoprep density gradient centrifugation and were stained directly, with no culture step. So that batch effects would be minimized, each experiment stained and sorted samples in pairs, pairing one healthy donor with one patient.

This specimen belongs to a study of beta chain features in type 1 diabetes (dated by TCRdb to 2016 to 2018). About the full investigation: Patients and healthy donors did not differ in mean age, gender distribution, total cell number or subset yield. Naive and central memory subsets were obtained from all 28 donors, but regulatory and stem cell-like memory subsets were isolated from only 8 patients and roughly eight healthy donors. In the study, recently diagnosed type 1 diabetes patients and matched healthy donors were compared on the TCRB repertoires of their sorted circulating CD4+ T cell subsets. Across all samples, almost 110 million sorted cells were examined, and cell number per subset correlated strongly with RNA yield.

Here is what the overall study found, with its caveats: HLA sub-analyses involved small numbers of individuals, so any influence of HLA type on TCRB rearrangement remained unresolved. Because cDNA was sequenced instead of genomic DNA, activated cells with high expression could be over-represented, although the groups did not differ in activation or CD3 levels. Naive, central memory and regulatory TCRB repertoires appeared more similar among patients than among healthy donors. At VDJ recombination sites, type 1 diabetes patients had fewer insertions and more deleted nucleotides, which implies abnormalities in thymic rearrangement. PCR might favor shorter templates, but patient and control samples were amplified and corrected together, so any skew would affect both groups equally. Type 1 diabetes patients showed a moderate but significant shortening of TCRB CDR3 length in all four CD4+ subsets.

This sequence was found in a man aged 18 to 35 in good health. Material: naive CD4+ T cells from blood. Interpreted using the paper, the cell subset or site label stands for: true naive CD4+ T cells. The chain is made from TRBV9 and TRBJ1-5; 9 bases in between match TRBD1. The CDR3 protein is CASSVEGQGQPQHF. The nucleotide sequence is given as TGTGCCAGCAGCGTAGAGGGACAGGGACAGCCCCAGCATTTT. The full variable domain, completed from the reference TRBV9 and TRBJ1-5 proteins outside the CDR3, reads DSGVTQTPKHLITATGQRVTLRCSPRSGDLSVYWYQQSLDQGLQFLIQYYNGEERAKGNILERFSAQQFPDLHSELNLSSLELGDSALYFCASSVEGQGQPQHFGDGTRLSIL.